These 27 T cell receptor beta chains were sequenced from one sample in a study of vaccination effects on CD4 cells after COVID-19. Measured with immunoSEQ multiplex PCR; TCRdb has only the in-frame clones, and not every one. The sample shows around 47,000 clones, 65% to 70% of them seen only once. These receptors' antigens are unknown. ViraFEST used viral peptide pools to expand antigen-specific CD4+ T cells before sequencing. CD4+ T cells were isolated after roughly nine days of culture. Between March and December 2020, the person had a SARS-CoV-2 infection that PCR confirmed. The specimen comprised CD4+ T cells from PBMCs cultured with a peptide pool, sampled before COVID-19 vaccination. The receptor source for this set is a human donor who had a prior SARS-CoV-2 infection.

V is TRBV5-1 and J is TRBJ2-5; 11 positions match TRBD2. Per germline, CDR1 SGHRS and CDR2 YFSETQ. The V and J ends lost 1 base and 5 bases, in that order; junction bases with no gene match: 4. The CDR3 has 15 amino acids. The CDR3 region is CASSLTSGSGETQYF. CDR3 sequence (DNA): TGCGCCAGCAGCTTGACTAGCGGGAGCGGGGAGACCCAGTACTTC.

This rearrangement joins TRBV4-1 to TRBJ2-3; no clear D. V shed 1 base and J shed 0 bases, with 11 bases lying between them. This CDR3 has 16 amino acids. Germline V gene lookup returns CDR1 MGHRA and CDR2 YSYEKL. CDR3 loop: CASSQVRVTSTDTQYF. For the CDR3, the DNA is TGCGCCAGCAGCCAAGTCCGTGTTACTAGCACAGATACGCAGTATTTT.

The chain carries TRBV27 and TRBJ1-6; unclear D gene. Germline loops: CDR1 MNHEY, CDR2 SMNVEV (reference sequence). This CDR3 has 13 amino acids. V was pared by 9 bases and J by 0 bases, with 6 bases between. CDR3 region: CASWSSYNSPLHF. The CDR3 bases are TGTGCCAGTTGGAGCTCCTATAATTCACCCCTCCACTTT.

The chain combines TRBV12-3 or TRBV12-4 with TRBJ2-1; no firm D call. Deletions cut 2 bases from V and 7 bases from J, with 9 bases between. The CDR3 extends over 13 amino acids. This chain's CDR3 is CASSLRFGNEQFF. The CDR3 coding sequence is TGTGCCAGCAGTTTAAGGTTTGGGAATGAGCAGTTCTTC.

The chain employs TRBV11-3 and TRBJ2-1, with D unclear. Germline CDR1 and CDR2: SGHNT and YENEEA. V lost 0 bases and J 1 base, leaving 4 bases between the germline ends. This CDR3 region has 14 residues. This chain's CDR3 is CASSLDRSYNEQFF. The CDR3, as DNA: TGTGCCAGCAGCTTAGATCGTTCCTACAATGAGCAGTTCTTC.

The rearrangement joins TRBV5-4 to TRBJ2-4, with unresolved D. The CDR3 spans 14 residues. V lost 0 bases, J lost 5 bases, and 9 bases lay in between. CDR1 and CDR2 from the germline V gene are SGHNT and YYREEE (reference sequence). The DNA for the CDR3 is TGTGCCAGCAGCTTGGAGGGCCCCGAAAACATTCAGTACTTC. This translates into CASSLEGPENIQYF. The full variable domain, its missing parts supplied by reference TRBV5-4 and TRBJ2-4, is ETGVTQSPTHLIKTRGQQVTLRCSSQSGHNTVSWYQQALGQGPQFIFQYYREEENGRGNFPPRFSGLQFPNYSSELNVNALELDDSALYLCASSLEGPENIQYFGAGTRLSVL.

The V gene is TRBV5-6, the J gene TRBJ1-2; a weak D match, TRBD1 (5 bases). This CDR3 has 14 residues. CDR1 is SGHDT and CDR2 is YYEEEE in the germline V gene. V was trimmed by 2 bases and J by 7 bases, leaving 15 bases between them. CDR3 nucleotide sequence: TGTGCCAGCAGCTTTTGGAGGGGAACCTCTGGCTACACCTTC. It codes for CASSFWRGTSGYTF.

Only a few counts were recorded for this clone. This rearrangement joins TRBV5-1 to TRBJ1-3; 7 bases match TRBD1. Germline V CDR1 and CDR2: SGHRS, YFSETQ. The length of the CDR3 is 16 residues. The V and J ends lost 4 bases and 2 bases, in that order; junction bases with no gene match: 9. CDR3 bases: TGCGCCAGCAGCATTACCCCGACAGGGACTGGAAACACCATATATTTT. Protein sequence: CASSITPTGTGNTIYF. Drawing the rest from reference TRBV5-1 and TRBJ1-3, the complete variable domain is KAGVTQTPRYLIKTRGQQVTLSCSPISGHRSVSWYQQTPGQGLQFLFEYFSETQRNKGNFPGRFSGRQFSNSRSEMNVSTLELGDSALYLCASSITPTGTGNTIYFGEGSWLTVV.

The V call is TRBV19, the J call TRBJ2-3; D tentatively reads TRBD1 or TRBD2 (6 bases each). The CDR3 has 16 amino acids. The germline V gene has CDR1 LNHDA and CDR2 SQIVND (reference sequence). The V and J ends lost 5 bases and 4 bases respectively, with 19 bases between them. CDR3 region: CASSYRVRGSADTQYF. The CDR3 nucleotides read TGTGCCAGTAGTTACAGGGTTCGGGGGTCAGCAGATACGCAGTATTTT.

The chain is built from TRBV24-1 and TRBJ2-1; 9 bases map to TRBD2. This CDR3 has 16 amino acids. CDR1 KGHDR and CDR2 SFDVKD come from the germline V gene. With V trimmed by 0 bases and J by 8 bases, 7 bases remained unmatched. The CDR3 sequence: CATSDLSGGRADEQFF. The CDR3 nucleotides read TGTGCCACCAGTGATTTGTCGGGCGGGAGGGCCGATGAGCAGTTCTTC.

The genes are TRBV6-1 and TRBJ2-7, with a weak D call TRBD1 (6 bases). Trimming stripped 2 bases from V and 2 bases from J, with 10 bases between. The CDR3 covers 14 residues. CDR1 and CDR2 (germline): MNHNS, SASEGT. The CDR3 DNA sequence: TGTGCCAGCAGTGAACTGGGGGCTACCTACGAGCAGTACTTC. Translated, it gives CASSELGATYEQYF.

The chain uses TRBV10-2 and TRBJ1-5, with a weak D call TRBD1 (5 bases). Germline V lookup: CDR1 WSHSY, CDR2 SAAADI. This CDR3 has 13 amino acids. V dropped 4 bases and J dropped 15 bases, with 19 bases sitting between them. CDR3 region: CASSGIKGTQLHF. CDR3 nucleotide sequence: TGCGCCAGCAGTGGGATTAAAGGGACCCAACTGCATTTT.

This clone appeared many times. The chain uses TRBV10-1 and TRBJ1-1, with TRBD1 as a possible D gene (6 bases). Germline lookup yields CDR1 WNHNN and CDR2 SYGVQD (reference sequence). V lost 6 bases to trimming and J lost 4 bases, with 9 bases between them. The CDR3 runs 12 residues. The CDR3 sequence: CASRRQATEAFF. The DNA of the CDR3 is TGCGCCAGCAGAAGACAGGCCACTGAAGCTTTCTTT.

This rearrangement joins TRBV5-8 to TRBJ2-5; D ambiguous. Germline loops: CDR1 SGHTS, CDR2 YDEGEE. Trimming pared 1 base from V and 5 bases from J, leaving 6 bases between. CDR3 size: 12 residues. Here the CDR3 DNA reads TGTGCCAGCAGCTTGATCCGGGAGACCCAGTACTTC. Translated, it gives CASSLIRETQYF.

This clone occurred a few times. The genes are TRBV5-6 and TRBJ2-3; 9 bases are shared with TRBD2. The germline CDR1 and CDR2 sequences are SGHDT and YYEEEE. The CDR3 has 16 residues. The junction had 8 bases not matched to a gene; V was cut back by 3 bases and J by 3 bases. The CDR3 nucleotides are TGTGCCAGCAGCTCCCGGGCTAGCGGGAATACAGATACGCAGTATTTT. Protein sequence: CASSSRASGNTDTQYF.

Only a few counts were recorded for this clone. This sequence joins TRBV15 and TRBJ2-4; TRBD2 aligns across 9 bases. CDR1 and CDR2 from the germline V gene are LNHNV and YYDKDF (reference sequence). CDR3 length equals 15 residues. With V trimmed by 4 bases and J by 6 bases, 7 bases remained unmatched. The CDR3 region has the DNA TGTGCCACCAGCACCGCGGGAGGGCCCGGAAACATTCAGTACTTC. Translating it yields CATSTAGGPGNIQYF.

This sequence joins TRBV5-1 and TRBJ2-5, with D possibly matching TRBD2 (7 bases). Deletions cut 3 bases from V and 1 base from J, with 19 bases between. Germline CDR1 is SGHRS and CDR2 is YFSETQ. The CDR3 has 17 amino acids. CDR3: CASSSALGGGLQETQYF. Here the CDR3 DNA reads TGCGCCAGCAGCTCCGCCCTTGGGGGGGGGCTCCAAGAGACCCAGTACTTC.

The gene calls are TRBV3-1 (or the pseudogene TRBV3-2) and TRBJ1-1; D gene uncertain. CDR1 and CDR2 (germline): LGHDT, YNNKEL (reference sequence). Between the trimmed V and J ends, which lost 2 bases and 3 bases, there was a span of 19 bases. The CDR3 has 17 residues. DNA for the CDR3: TGTGCCAGCAGCCAAAGACCTCTCATTCCGACGGACACTGAAGCTTTCTTT. Its protein product is CASSQRPLIPTDTEAFF.

The J gene is TRBJ1-2, the V gene TRBV5-1; no firm D call. V lost 4 bases and J lost 7, with 14 bases in between. Germline V gene lookup returns CDR1 SGHRS and CDR2 YFSETQ. CDR3 length: 13 residues. The CDR3, as DNA: TGCGCCAGCAGCCCCATTGGAGTGGGTGGCTACACCTTC. Amino acid sequence: CASSPIGVGGYTF.

This rearrangement joins TRBV11-2 to TRBJ1-6; 7 positions agree with TRBD1. This CDR3 is built from 17 residues. The ends lost 5 bases at V and 5 bases at J; junction bases unmatched: 12. Germline V CDR1 and CDR2: SGHAT, FQNNGV. The CDR3 nucleotides are TGTGCCAGCAGCCCCGGGACAGCCATGGGGAATAATTCACCCCTCCACTTT. Translation gives CASSPGTAMGNNSPLHF.

V and J are TRBV4-3 and TRBJ2-7; 13 bases fit TRBD2. The CDR3 extends over 20 amino acids. Looked up from germline, CDR1 is LGHNA and CDR2 is YSLEER. V dropped 0 bases and J dropped 2; count of bases not matched to a gene: 13. The CDR3 DNA reads TGCGCCAGCAGCCAAGAAGCCCTTCTCCGTGGACTAGCGGGAGCCTACGAGCAGTACTTC. This sequence encodes CASSQEALLRGLAGAYEQYF.

This chain joins TRBV9 and TRBJ2-7; TRBD2 aligns across 13 bases. Unmatched junction bases numbered 3, after V lost 0 bases and J lost 0 bases. Germline CDR1 SGDLS, CDR2 YYNGEE. The CDR3 consists of 17 residues. CDR3 DNA: TGTGCCAGCAGCGTAGGACTAGCGGGGGGCTCCTCCTACGAGCAGTACTTC. This translates into CASSVGLAGGSSYEQYF.

V gene TRBV4-2 combines with J gene TRBJ2-3, with TRBD2 identical over 8 bases. CDR3 length: 18 amino acids. The V and J ends lost 3 bases and 2 bases, in that order; junction bases with no gene match: 13. In germline, CDR1 is LGHNA, CDR2 YNFKEQ. The CDR3: CASSQGPQAGEFTDTQYF. DNA for the CDR3: TGTGCCAGCAGCCAGGGACCACAAGCGGGGGAGTTCACAGATACGCAGTATTTT.

This rearrangement joins TRBV7-8 to TRBJ1-4; weak D call: TRBD1 (5 bases). The CDR3 has 16 residues. Germline-derived CDR1 and CDR2 are SGHVS and FQNEAQ. Deletions cut 1 base from V and 7 bases from J, with 16 bases between. Here the CDR3 reads CASSLEPGPNIEKLFF. CDR3 nucleotides: TGTGCCAGCAGCTTAGAACCGGGACCAAATATTGAAAAACTGTTTTTT.

The chain combines TRBV27 with TRBJ2-1; 8 bases align to TRBD1. The length of the CDR3 is 15 residues. J gave up 7 bases and V 2 bases, and 7 bases lay outside the gene matches. Germline lookup yields CDR1 MNHEY and CDR2 SMNVEV (reference sequence). In nucleotides, the CDR3 is TGTGCCAGCAGTTTAAGAGGTCAGGGGGCAAATGAGCAGTTCTTC. Translating gives CASSLRGQGANEQFF.

The chain is built from TRBV24-1 and TRBJ2-1, with D perhaps TRBD1 (6 bases). The V end lost 3 bases, the J end lost 4 bases, and 15 bases lay between the germline ends. Germline V lookup: CDR1 KGHDR, CDR2 SFDVKD. This CDR3 spans 16 amino acids. CDR3 bases: TGTGCCACCAGTGATCCTCAGGACAGTGAATACAATGAGCAGTTCTTC. Its translation: CATSDPQDSEYNEQFF.

The rearrangement joins TRBV5-1 to TRBJ2-1, with a possible D match to TRBD1 (6 bases). CDR3 length: 15 residues. V was pared by 4 bases and J by 0 bases, with 11 bases between. The germline V gene encodes CDR1 SGHRS and CDR2 YFSETQ. In nucleotides, the CDR3 is TGCGCCAGCAGCCATCGGGACAACTCCTACAATGAGCAGTTCTTC. The encoded protein is CASSHRDNSYNEQFF.